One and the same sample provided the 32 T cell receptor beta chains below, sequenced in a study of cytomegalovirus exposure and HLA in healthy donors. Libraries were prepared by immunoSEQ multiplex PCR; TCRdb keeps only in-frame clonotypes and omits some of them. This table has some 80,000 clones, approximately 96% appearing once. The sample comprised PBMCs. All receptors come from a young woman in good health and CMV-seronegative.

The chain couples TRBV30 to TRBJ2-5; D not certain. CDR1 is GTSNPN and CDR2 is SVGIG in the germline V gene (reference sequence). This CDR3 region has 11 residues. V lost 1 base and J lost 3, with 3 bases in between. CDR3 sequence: CAWSGEETQYF. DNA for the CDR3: TGTGCCTGGAGTGGAGAAGAGACCCAGTACTTC.

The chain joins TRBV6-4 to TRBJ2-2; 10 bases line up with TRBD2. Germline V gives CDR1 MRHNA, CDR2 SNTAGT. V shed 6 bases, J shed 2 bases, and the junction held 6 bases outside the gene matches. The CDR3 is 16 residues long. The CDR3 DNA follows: TGTGCCAGCAGCCTAGGACTAGCGGAAAACACCGGGGAGCTGTTTTTT. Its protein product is CASSLGLAENTGELFF.

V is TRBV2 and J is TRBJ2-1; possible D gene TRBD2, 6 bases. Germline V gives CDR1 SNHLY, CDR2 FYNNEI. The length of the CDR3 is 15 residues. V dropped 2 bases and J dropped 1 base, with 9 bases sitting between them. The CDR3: CASSEWRESYNEQFF. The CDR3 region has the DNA TGTGCCAGCAGTGAATGGAGGGAATCCTACAATGAGCAGTTCTTC.

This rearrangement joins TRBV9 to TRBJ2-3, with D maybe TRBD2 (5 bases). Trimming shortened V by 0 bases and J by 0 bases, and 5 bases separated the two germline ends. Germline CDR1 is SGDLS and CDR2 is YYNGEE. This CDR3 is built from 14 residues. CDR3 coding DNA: TGTGCCAGCAGCGTAGCGGGAAGCACAGATACGCAGTATTTT. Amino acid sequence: CASSVAGSTDTQYF.

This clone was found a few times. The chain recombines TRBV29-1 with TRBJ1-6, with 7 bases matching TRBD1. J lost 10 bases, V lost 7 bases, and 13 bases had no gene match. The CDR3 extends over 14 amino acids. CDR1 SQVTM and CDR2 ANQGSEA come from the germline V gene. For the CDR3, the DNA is TGCAGCGGGGAGTACAGGGGACGAGGATCACCCCTCCACTTT. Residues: CSGEYRGRGSPLHF.

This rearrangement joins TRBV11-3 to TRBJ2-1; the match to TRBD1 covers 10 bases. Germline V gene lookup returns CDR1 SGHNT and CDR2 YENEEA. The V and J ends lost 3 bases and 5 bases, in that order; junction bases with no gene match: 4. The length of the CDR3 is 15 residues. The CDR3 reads CASSFRDRGNNEQFF. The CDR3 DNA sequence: TGTGCCAGCAGCTTCCGGGACAGGGGAAACAATGAGCAGTTCTTC.

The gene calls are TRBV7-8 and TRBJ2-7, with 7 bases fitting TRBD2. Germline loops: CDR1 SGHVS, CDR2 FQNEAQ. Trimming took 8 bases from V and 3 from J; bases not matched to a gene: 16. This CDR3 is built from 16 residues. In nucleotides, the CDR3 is TGTGCCAGCTTGGGTGAGGACGGGACTAACTACTACGAGCAGTACTTC. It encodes CASLGEDGTNYYEQYF.

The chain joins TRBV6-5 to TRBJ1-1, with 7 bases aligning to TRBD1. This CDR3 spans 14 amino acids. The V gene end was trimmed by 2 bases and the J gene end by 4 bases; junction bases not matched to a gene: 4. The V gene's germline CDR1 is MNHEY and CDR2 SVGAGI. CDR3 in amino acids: CASSYRGLGTEAFF. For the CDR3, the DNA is TGTGCCAGCAGTTACAGGGGGCTAGGCACTGAAGCTTTCTTT.

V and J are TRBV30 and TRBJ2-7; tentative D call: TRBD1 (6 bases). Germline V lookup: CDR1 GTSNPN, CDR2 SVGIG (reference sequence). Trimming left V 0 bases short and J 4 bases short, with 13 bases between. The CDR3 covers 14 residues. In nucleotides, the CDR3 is TGTGCCTGGAGTGTACGTTGGCAGGGGTACGAGCAGTACTTC. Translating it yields CAWSVRWQGYEQYF. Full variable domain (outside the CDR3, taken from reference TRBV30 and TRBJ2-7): SQTIHQWPATLVQPVGSPLSLECTVEGTSNPNLYWYRQAAGRGLQLLFYSVGIGQISSEVPQNLSASRPQDRQFILSSKKLLLSDSGFYLCAWSVRWQGYEQYFGPGTRLTVT.

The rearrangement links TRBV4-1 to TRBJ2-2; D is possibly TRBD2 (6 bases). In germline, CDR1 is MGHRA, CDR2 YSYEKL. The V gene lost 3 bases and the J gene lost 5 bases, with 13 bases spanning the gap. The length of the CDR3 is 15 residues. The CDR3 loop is CASSQGTPRTGELFF. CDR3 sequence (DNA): TGCGCCAGCAGCCAGGGGACTCCGAGGACCGGGGAGCTGTTTTTT.

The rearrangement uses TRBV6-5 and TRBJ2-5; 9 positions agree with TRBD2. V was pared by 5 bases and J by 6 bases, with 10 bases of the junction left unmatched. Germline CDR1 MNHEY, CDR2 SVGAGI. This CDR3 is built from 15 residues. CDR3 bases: TGTGCCAGCAGTCAATTGGCGGGAGGGGGGAAGACCCAGTACTTC. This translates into CASSQLAGGGKTQYF.

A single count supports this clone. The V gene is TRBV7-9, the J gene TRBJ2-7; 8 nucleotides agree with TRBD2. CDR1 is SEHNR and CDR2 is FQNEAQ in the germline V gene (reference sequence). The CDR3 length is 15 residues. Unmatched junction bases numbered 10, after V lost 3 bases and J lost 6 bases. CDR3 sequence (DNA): TGTGCCAGCAGCTTCGTCCCGGGACTAGACAGCGAGCAGTACTTC. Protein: CASSFVPGLDSEQYF.

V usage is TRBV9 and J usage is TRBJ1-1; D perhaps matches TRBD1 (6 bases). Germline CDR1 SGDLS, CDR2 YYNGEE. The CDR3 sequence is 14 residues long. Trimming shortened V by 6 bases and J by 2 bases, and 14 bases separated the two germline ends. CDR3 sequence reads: CASTIGQFNTEAFF. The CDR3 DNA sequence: TGTGCCAGCACCATCGGACAGTTTAACACTGAAGCTTTCTTT.

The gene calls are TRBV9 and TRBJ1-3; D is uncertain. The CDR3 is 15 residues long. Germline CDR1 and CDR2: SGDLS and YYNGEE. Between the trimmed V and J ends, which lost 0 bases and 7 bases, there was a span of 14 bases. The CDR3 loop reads CASSVGPEGWNTIYF. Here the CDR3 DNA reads TGTGCCAGCAGCGTAGGGCCCGAGGGCTGGAACACCATATATTTT.

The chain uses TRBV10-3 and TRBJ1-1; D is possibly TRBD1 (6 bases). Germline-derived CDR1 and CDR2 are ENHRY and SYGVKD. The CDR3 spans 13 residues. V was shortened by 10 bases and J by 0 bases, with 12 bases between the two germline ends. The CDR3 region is CASQQGMNTEAFF. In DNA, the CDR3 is TGTGCCAGCCAACAGGGCATGAACACTGAAGCTTTCTTT.

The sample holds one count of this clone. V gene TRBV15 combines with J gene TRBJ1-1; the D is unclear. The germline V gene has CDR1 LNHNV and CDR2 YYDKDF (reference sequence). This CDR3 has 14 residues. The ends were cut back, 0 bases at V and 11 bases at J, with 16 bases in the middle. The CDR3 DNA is TGTGCCACCAGCAGAGATACTCTCAAGACCAGGGCTTTCTTT. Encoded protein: CATSRDTLKTRAFF.

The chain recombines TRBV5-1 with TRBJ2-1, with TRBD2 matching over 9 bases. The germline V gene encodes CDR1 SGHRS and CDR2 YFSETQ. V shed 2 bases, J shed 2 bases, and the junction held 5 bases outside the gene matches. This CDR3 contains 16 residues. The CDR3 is CASSLSAGGPYNEQFF. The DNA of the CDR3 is TGCGCCAGCAGCTTAAGTGCGGGAGGGCCCTACAATGAGCAGTTCTTC.

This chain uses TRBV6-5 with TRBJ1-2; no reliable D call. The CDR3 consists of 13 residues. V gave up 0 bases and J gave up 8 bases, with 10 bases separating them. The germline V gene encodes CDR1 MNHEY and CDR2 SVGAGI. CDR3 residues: CASSYSLNRGYTF. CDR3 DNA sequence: TGTGCCAGCAGTTACTCTCTAAACCGGGGCTACACCTTC.

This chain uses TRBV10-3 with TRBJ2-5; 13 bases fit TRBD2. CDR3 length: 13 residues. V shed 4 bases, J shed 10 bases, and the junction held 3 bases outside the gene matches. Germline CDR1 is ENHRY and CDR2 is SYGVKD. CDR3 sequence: CAISGTSGSIQYF. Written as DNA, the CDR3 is TGTGCCATCAGTGGGACTAGCGGGAGTATCCAGTACTTC.

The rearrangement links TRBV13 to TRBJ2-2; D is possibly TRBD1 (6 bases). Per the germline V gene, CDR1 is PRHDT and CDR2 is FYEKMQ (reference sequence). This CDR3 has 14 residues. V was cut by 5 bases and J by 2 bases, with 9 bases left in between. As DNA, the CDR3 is TGTGCCAGCAGCATCAGGGGAAACACCGGGGAGCTGTTTTTT. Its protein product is CASSIRGNTGELFF.

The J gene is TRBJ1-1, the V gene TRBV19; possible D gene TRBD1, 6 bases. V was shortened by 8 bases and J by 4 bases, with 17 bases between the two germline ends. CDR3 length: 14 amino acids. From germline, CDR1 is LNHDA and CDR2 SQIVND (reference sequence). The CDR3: CASSTRGMTTEAFF. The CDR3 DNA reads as TGTGCCAGTTCGACGAGGGGGATGACCACTGAAGCTTTCTTT.

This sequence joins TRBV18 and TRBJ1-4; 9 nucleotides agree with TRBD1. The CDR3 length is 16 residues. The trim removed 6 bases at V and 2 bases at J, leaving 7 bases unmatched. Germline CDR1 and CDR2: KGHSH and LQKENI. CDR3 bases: TGTGCCAGCTCGTTCACAGGGGGCCAGACTAATGAAAAACTGTTTTTT. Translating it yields CASSFTGGQTNEKLFF.

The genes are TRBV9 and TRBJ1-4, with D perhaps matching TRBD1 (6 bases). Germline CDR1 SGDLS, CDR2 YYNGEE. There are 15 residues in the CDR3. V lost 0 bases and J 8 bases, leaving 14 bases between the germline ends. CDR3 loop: CASSVGAGVGEKLFF. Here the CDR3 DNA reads TGTGCCAGCAGCGTAGGGGCAGGGGTGGGAGAAAAACTGTTTTTT.

The CDR3 here is CASRAPTSGHNEQFF. CDR3 in DNA: TGTGCCAGCAGGGCCCCAACTAGCGGTCACAATGAGCAGTTCTTC. The V and J genes are TRBV2 and TRBJ2-1, with 8 bases fitting TRBD2. The CDR3 extends over 15 amino acids. The V segment lost 6 bases and the J segment 5 bases; nucleotides outside the gene matches: 9. Germline V lookup: CDR1 SNHLY, CDR2 FYNNEI.

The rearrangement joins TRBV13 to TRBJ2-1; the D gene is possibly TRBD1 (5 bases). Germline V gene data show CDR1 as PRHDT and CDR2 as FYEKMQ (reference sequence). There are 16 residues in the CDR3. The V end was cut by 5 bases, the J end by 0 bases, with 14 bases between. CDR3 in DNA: TGTGCCAGCAGCCCCCAGGGCTGGAGCTCCTACAATGAGCAGTTCTTC. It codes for CASSPQGWSSYNEQFF.

This CDR3 reads CASGTGGDEQYF. Written as DNA, the CDR3 is TGTGCCAGCGGGACAGGGGGGGACGAGCAGTACTTC. V gene TRBV9 combines with J gene TRBJ2-7; TRBD1 agrees at 11 bases. V dropped 7 bases and J dropped 5; count of bases not matched to a gene: 2. CDR1 SGDLS and CDR2 YYNGEE come from the germline V gene. The CDR3 contains 12 residues.

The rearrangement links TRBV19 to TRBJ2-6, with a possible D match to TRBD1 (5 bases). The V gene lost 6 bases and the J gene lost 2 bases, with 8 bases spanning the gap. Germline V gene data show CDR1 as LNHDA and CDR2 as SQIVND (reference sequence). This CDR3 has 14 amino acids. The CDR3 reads CASSDSPGANVLTF. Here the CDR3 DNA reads TGTGCCAGTAGCGACAGTCCTGGGGCCAACGTCCTGACTTTC.

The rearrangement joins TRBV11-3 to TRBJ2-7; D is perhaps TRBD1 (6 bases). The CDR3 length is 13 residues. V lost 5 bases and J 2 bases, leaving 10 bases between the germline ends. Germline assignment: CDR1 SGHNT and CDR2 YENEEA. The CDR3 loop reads CASSPRGTYEQYF. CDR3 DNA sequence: TGTGCCAGCAGCCCCAGGGGAACCTACGAGCAGTACTTC.

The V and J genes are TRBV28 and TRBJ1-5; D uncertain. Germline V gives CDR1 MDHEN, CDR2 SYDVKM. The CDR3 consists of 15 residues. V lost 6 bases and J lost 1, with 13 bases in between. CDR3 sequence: CASSPPPGSNQPQHF. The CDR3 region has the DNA TGTGCCAGCAGCCCTCCCCCGGGAAGCAATCAGCCCCAGCATTTT.

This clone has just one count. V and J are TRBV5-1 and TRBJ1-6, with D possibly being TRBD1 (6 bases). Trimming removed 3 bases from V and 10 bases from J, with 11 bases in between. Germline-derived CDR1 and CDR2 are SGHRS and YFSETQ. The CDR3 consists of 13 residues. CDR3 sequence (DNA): TGCGCCAGCAGCTCCACAGGGCCCTCACCCCTCCACTTT. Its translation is CASSSTGPSPLHF.

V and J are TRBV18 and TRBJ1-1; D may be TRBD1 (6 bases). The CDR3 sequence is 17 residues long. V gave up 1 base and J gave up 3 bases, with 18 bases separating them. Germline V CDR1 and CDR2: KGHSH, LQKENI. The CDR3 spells CASSPQTDRSTHTEAFF. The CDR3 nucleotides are TGTGCCAGCTCACCACAGACGGACAGATCGACGCACACTGAAGCTTTCTTT.

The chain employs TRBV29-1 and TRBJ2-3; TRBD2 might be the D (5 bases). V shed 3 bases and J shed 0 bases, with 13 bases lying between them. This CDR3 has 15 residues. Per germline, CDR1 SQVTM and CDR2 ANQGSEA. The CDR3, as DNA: TGCAGCGTTGACGAGCGGACCACTAGCACAGATACGCAGTATTTT. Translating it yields CSVDERTTSTDTQYF.